The entry that follows covers one T cell receptor (beta chain) sequence. Its cognate antigen is unknown. V lost 5 bases, J lost 0 bases, and 10 bases lay in between. This CDR3 region has 15 residues. Germline CDR1 reads LNHDA; CDR2 reads SQIVND (reference sequence). The sample belongs to a study of OX40 agonist ivuxolimab in advanced cancers. Study-wide background: Participants, 75% to 90% male, averaged roughly 60 years of age, ranging from roughly 20 to 85. Findings of the study overall: The CD4+ and CD8+ T cells in the blood had expanded clonally by week 6 at 0.1 to 3.0 mg/kg. The authors also found low normalized T-cell clonal expansion in some nonresponders. On average, CD8+ T cells had more expanded clones than CD4+.

Clones were read by immunoSEQ multiplex PCR, and TCRdb kept only the in-frame ones, dropping some. The table includes about 66,000 clones, approximately 90% detected once. The starting material was CD4+ or CD8+ T cells sorted from blood, obtained in a trial of the OX40 agonist ivuxolimab. This receptor was taken from an adult with an advanced solid tumor such as melanoma, head and neck, liver or kidney cancer. The chain links TRBV19 to TRBJ2-2; D remains unclear. The CDR3 nucleotides are TGTGCCAGTAGTTCGAGCCCCGCGAACACCGGGGAGCTGTTTTTT. Translated: CASSSSPANTGELFF.